The clone carrying this TCR beta chain was seen once. The antigen remains undetermined. Investigators spread the genomic DNA of each subset evenly over several immunoSEQ plates. Clones were read by immunoSEQ multiplex PCR, and TCRdb kept only the in-frame ones, dropping some. The sample has 950,000 to 1,200,000 clones; roughly 80% are singletons. The germline V gene has CDR1 SGHRS and CDR2 YFSETQ. V shed 1 base and J shed 5 bases, with 12 bases lying between them. The CDR3 covers 14 residues. This entry is derived from a study of shared clonotypes between healthy human individuals. Turning to the study itself: Per donor, three plates held CD4 naive cells, three held CD4 memory, two held CD8 naive and one held CD8 memory. The study, taken as a whole, reports: Represented diversity, genetic and exposure-history alike, was limited by few donors. Specimens sampled were limited to blood, with tissue repertoires likely differing.

The sequence was collected from a man younger than 30 in good health. Some clones in this sample may be carry-over from other donors' samples. This chain links TRBV5-1 with TRBJ1-1, with D uncertain. Sample: memory CD4+ T cells from PBMCs. The subset was: CD45RA-negative fraction. CDR3 nucleotides: TGCGCCAGCAGCTTGCAACAGCTGGGGACTGAAGCTTTCTTT. Its translation: CASSLQQLGTEAFF. The full variable domain, its missing parts supplied by reference TRBV5-1 and TRBJ1-1, is KAGVTQTPRYLIKTRGQQVTLSCSPISGHRSVSWYQQTPGQGLQFLFEYFSETQRNKGNFPGRFSGRQFSNSRSEMNVSTLELGDSALYLCASSLQQLGTEAFFGQGTRLTVV.